This T cell receptor (beta chain) was found in a study of cytomegalovirus exposure and HLA in healthy donors. Study details: Early release data held 75 million to 90 million unique TCRs from HLA-typed donors. Points from the study as a whole: Donors were assumed by presence/absence analyses to have roughly uniform sequencing depth. Rarity marked most TCR sequences, yet some public TCRs occurred in many donors. In a later analysis, an Asian-associated ancestry cluster reportedly showed fewer N-insertions than the approximately 700-donor mean.

The CDR3 has 15 residues. The germline V and J ends were trimmed by 6 bases and 0 bases, with 15 bases remaining between them. CDR1 is SQVTM, CDR2 ANQGSEA, per germline. This clone was counted only a few times. Its antigen remains unidentified. A multiplex PCR was run with 60 Vbeta primers and 13 Jbeta primers. Assay: immunoSEQ multiplex PCR; the TCRdb copy retains only in-frame clones and omits some. This sample carries about 170,000 clones, 80% of them seen once, and the ten largest clones take around 7.3%. The sample comprised PBMCs. The chain combines TRBV29-1 with TRBJ2-1, with a weak D call TRBD2 (6 bases). The origin of this receptor is a man aged 25-45 years in good health and CMV-seropositive. DNA of the CDR3: TGCAGCGTCCCGGGACTTTCGAGCTCCTACAATGAGCAGTTCTTC. It specifies CSVPGLSSSYNEQFF.